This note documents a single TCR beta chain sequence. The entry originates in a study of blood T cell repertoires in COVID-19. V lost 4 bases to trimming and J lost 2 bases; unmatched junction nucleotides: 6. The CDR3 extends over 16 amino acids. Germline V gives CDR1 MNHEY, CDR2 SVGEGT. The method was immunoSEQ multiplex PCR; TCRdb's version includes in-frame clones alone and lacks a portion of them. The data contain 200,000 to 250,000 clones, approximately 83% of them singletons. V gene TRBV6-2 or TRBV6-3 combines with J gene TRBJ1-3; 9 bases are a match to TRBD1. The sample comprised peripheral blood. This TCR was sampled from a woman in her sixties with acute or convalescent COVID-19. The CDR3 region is CASSSGQGRTGNTIYF. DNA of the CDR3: TGTGCCAGCAGTTCGGGACAGGGAAGAACTGGAAACACCATATATTTT.